Given below is one T cell receptor beta chain in context. This sample is drawn from a study of cytomegalovirus exposure and HLA in healthy donors. Researchers ran the PCR with 60 Vbeta and 13 Jbeta primers. This table comes from immunoSEQ multiplex PCR, and its TCRdb copy is limited to in-frame clones, with some not included. The sample has approximately 120,000 clones; about 81% are singletons. The TCR comes from a woman aged 25 to 39 in good health and CMV-seronegative. Sequencing input: PBMCs.

CDR3 nucleotides: TGCGCCAGCATTCGGACTAGCGGAAGCAATGAGCAGTTCTTC. It encodes CASIRTSGSNEQFF. This chain joins TRBV5-1 and TRBJ2-1, with TRBD2 matching over 10 bases. Trimming took 6 bases from V and 6 from J; bases not matched to a gene: 6. The CDR3 extends over 14 amino acids. Looked up from germline, CDR1 is SGHRS and CDR2 is YFSETQ.